One and the same sample provided the 8 T cell receptor beta chains below, sequenced in a study of blood T cell repertoires in COVID-19. Sequenced by immunoSEQ multiplex PCR; TCRdb stores in-frame clones only, minus some. The table includes 110,000 or so clones, 75% to 90% detected once. The specimen sequenced was peripheral blood. These receptors were obtained from a woman aged 55-75 years with acute or convalescent COVID-19.

V is TRBV5-3 and J is TRBJ1-1, with no clear D. TRBV5-3 is placed among ORFs of uncertain function. Trimming stripped 3 bases from V and 11 bases from J, with 14 bases between. The CDR3 has 12 residues. The CDR3 sequence is CARSWAFFGAFF. DNA for the CDR3: TGTGCCAGAAGCTGGGCCTTCTTTGGGGCTTTCTTT.

The chain carries TRBV28 and TRBJ1-2, with 7 bases matching TRBD1. Germline CDR1 and CDR2: MDHEN and SYDVKM. J lost 4 bases, V lost 2 bases, and 4 bases had no gene match. This CDR3 contains 14 residues. CDR3 in amino acids: CASSLRGLPYGYTF. CDR3 bases: TGTGCCAGCAGTTTAAGGGGGCTCCCCTATGGCTACACCTTC.

The rearrangement joins TRBV28 to TRBJ2-1, with 10 bases lining up with TRBD2. CDR1 is MDHEN, CDR2 SYDVKM, per germline. The CDR3 spans 19 residues. V trimming: 5 bases; J trimming: 4 bases; junction bases outside the gene matches: 17. The CDR3 DNA is TGTGCCAGCAGTCCCCCGGTAGGGAGCGGGAGGGTGCCTTACAATGAGCAGTTCTTC. It yields the protein CASSPPVGSGRVPYNEQFF.

This chain connects TRBV14 to TRBJ2-7; 7 positions agree with TRBD2. The CDR3 sequence is 12 residues long. Germline CDR1 is SGHDN and CDR2 is FVKESK. V gave up 4 bases and J gave up 7 bases; unmatched junction bases: 4. CDR3 sequence (DNA): TGTGCCAGCAGCCGCAGGGAGGGGGAGCAGTACTTC. Translated, it gives CASSRREGEQYF.

The rearrangement joins TRBV19 to TRBJ1-5; D gene unclear. The germline gives CDR1 LNHDA, CDR2 SQIVND (reference sequence). The V and J ends lost 3 bases and 7 bases respectively, with 13 bases between them. The CDR3 consists of 14 residues. CDR3 sequence (DNA): TGTGCCAGTAGTATCGGTCCTGCCAGGCAGCCCCAGCATTTT. Protein product: CASSIGPARQPQHF.

The chain carries TRBV24-1 and TRBJ1-2; 9 bases fit TRBD1. The CDR3 consists of 15 residues. V shed 4 bases, J shed 4 bases, and the junction held 6 bases outside the gene matches. Germline V gene sequence: CDR1 KGHDR, CDR2 SFDVKD. CDR3 sequence (DNA): TGTGCCACCAGTGAGGGACAGGGCCGGACCTATGGCTACACCTTC. It specifies CATSEGQGRTYGYTF.

V usage is TRBV7-9 and J usage is TRBJ2-1, with TRBD2 matching over 15 bases. The V gene's germline CDR1 is SEHNR and CDR2 FQNEAQ (reference sequence). The CDR3 contains 16 residues. Germline trimming cut 5 bases from V and 8 bases from J; bases unmatched to any gene: 7. CDR3 protein: CASSPTGLAGGHEQFF. In DNA form, the CDR3 reads TGTGCCAGCAGCCCGACCGGACTAGCGGGAGGGCATGAGCAGTTCTTC.

V gene TRBV6-5 combines with J gene TRBJ1-5, with D maybe TRBD1 (5 bases). Per the germline V gene, CDR1 is MNHEY and CDR2 is SVGAGI. The CDR3 totals 14 residues. Trimming stripped 6 bases from V and 3 bases from J, with 12 bases between. The CDR3 nucleotides read TGTGCCAGCAGACCTACAGGAGACAATCAGCCCCAGCATTTT. This codes for CASRPTGDNQPQHF.